This T cell receptor (beta chain) was sequenced for a study of blood T cell repertoires in COVID-19. Clones were read by immunoSEQ multiplex PCR, and TCRdb kept only the in-frame ones, dropping some. The repertoire holds about 210,000 clones, around four fifths seen once, with roughly 0.91% in the top ten. The sequence was obtained from a man aged 60 to 75 with COVID-19, enrolled during active disease. The sample consisted of peripheral blood.

CDR3 sequence (DNA): TGTGCCACCAGTGATCCTACGGACAGGGGAGGGGATGAGCAGTTCTTC. Translating gives CATSDPTDRGGDEQFF. The V call is TRBV24-1, the J call TRBJ2-1; TRBD1 aligns across 9 bases. Trimming at V came to 3 bases and at J to 8 bases, leaving 10 bases not matched to a gene. This CDR3 is 16 amino acids long. Germline V gives CDR1 KGHDR, CDR2 SFDVKD.